One sample yielded the 9 T cell receptor beta chains listed below, sequenced in a study of blood T cell repertoires in COVID-19. The protocol was immunoSEQ multiplex PCR, while the TCRdb copy is restricted to in-frame clones and leaves out a portion. The table lists hundreds of thousands of clones, around nine tenths of them singletons. The sequencing input was PBMCs or T cells enriched from blood (not recorded which). These receptors all come from a woman aged 45 to 65 who had recovered from COVID-19.

The chain recombines TRBV27 with TRBJ1-3; 9 positions agree with TRBD1. CDR1 MNHEY and CDR2 SMNVEV come from the germline V gene (reference sequence). The J segment lost 8 bases and the V segment lost 8 bases, leaving 13 bases of the junction unmatched. The CDR3 totals 15 residues. The CDR3 sequence is CASGYRGRSEYTIYF. CDR3 coding DNA: TGTGCCAGCGGATACAGGGGGCGATCCGAGTACACCATATATTTT.

This sequence joins TRBV2 and TRBJ2-3; TRBD1 matches 9 bases. CDR1 and CDR2 (germline): SNHLY, FYNNEI. V lost 7 bases and J lost 4; bases outside the gene matches: 3. The CDR3 is made up of 13 amino acids. The CDR3 reads CASTDRGSDTQYF. The CDR3 region has the DNA TGTGCCAGCACGGACAGGGGTTCAGATACGCAGTATTTT.

The chain carries TRBV19 and TRBJ1-6; possibly TRBD1 for D (5 bases). This CDR3 has 13 amino acids. Germline assignment: CDR1 LNHDA and CDR2 SQIVND (reference sequence). Trimming removed 0 bases at V and 12 bases at J, with 9 bases between. In DNA, the CDR3 is TGTGCCAGTAGTATAGAATCCGGGGGACCCCTCCACTTT. Residues: CASSIESGGPLHF.

This sequence joins TRBV4-1 and TRBJ2-7, with 10 bases identical to TRBD2. V trimming: 6 bases; J trimming: 1 base; junction bases outside the gene matches: 6. CDR3 size: 15 residues. Germline values: CDR1 MGHRA, CDR2 YSYEKL. CDR3 protein: CASSSSGGGSYEQYF. Here the CDR3 DNA reads TGCGCCAGCAGTTCCAGCGGGGGGGGATCCTACGAGCAGTACTTC.

The chain employs TRBV2 and TRBJ1-1, with a tentative D call TRBD1 (6 bases). Germline V gene sequence: CDR1 SNHLY, CDR2 FYNNEI. V dropped 1 base and J dropped 8 bases, with 11 bases sitting between them. This CDR3 spans 13 amino acids. The CDR3: CASSEELGTEAFF. The CDR3 DNA sequence: TGTGCCAGCAGTGAAGAGTTAGGGACAGAAGCTTTCTTT. Based on the CDR3 plus reference TRBV2 and TRBJ1-1, the full variable domain is EPEVTQTPSHQVTQMGQEVILRCVPISNHLYFYWYRQILGQKVEFLVSFYNNEISEKSEIFDDQFSVERPDGSNFTLKIRSTKLEDSAMYFCASSEELGTEAFFGQGTRLTVV.

V gene TRBV28 combines with J gene TRBJ1-1, with no clear D. The CDR3 is 14 amino acids. The V and J ends lost 4 bases and 0 bases respectively, with 9 bases between them. CDR1 and CDR2 from the germline V gene are MDHEN and SYDVKM. CDR3 protein: CASSSPGMNTEAFF. The CDR3 DNA is TGTGCCAGCAGTTCGCCGGGTATGAACACTGAAGCTTTCTTT.

CDR3 bases: TGTGCCAGCGGGGTGGGACTGGGAGTAGTGGCTAACTATGGCTACACCTTC. Protein sequence: CASGVGLGVVANYGYTF. The rearrangement uses TRBV2 and TRBJ1-2, with a possible D match to TRBD1 (5 bases). The CDR3 is 17 residues long. The germline V gene has CDR1 SNHLY and CDR2 FYNNEI. The ends were cut back, 8 bases at V and 0 bases at J, with 22 bases in the middle.

The chain has TRBV5-1 and TRBJ1-1, with a possible D match to TRBD1 (5 bases). This CDR3 is built from 16 residues. Trimming removed 3 bases at V and 3 bases at J, with 18 bases between. Germline V lookup: CDR1 SGHRS, CDR2 YFSETQ. CDR3 bases: TGCGCCAGCAGCTCCAGGGACTGGGAGGGGTACACTGAAGCTTTCTTT. Translation gives CASSSRDWEGYTEAFF.

The DNA for the CDR3 is TGCGCCAGCAGTGAATATTTAGCGGGGGGGCGGAACGGGGAGCTGTTTTTT. This translates into CASSEYLAGGRNGELFF. The chain is built from TRBV10-2 and TRBJ2-2, with 11 bases fitting TRBD2. The CDR3 has 17 amino acids. V lost 3 bases and J lost 7; bases outside the gene matches: 10. Germline V gene sequence: CDR1 WSHSY, CDR2 SAAADI.